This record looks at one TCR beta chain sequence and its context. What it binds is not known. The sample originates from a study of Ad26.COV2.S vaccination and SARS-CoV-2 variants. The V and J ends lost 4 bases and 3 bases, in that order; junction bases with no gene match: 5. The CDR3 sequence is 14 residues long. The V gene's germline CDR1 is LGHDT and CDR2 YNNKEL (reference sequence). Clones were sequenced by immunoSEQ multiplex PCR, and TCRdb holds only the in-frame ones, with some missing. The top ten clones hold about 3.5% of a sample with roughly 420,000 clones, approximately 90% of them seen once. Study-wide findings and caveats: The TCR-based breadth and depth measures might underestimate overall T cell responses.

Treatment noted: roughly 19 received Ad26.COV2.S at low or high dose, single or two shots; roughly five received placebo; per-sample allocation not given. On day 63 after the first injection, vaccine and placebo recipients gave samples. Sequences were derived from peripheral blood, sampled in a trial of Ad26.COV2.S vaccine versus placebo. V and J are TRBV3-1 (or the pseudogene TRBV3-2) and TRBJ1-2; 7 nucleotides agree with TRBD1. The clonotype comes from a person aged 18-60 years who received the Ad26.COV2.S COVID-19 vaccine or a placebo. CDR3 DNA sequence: TGTGCCAGCAGCCCCGGGACAGTCCACTATGGCTACACCTTC. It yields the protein CASSPGTVHYGYTF.